This T cell receptor (beta chain) appears in the sequencing data of a study of beta chain features in type 1 diabetes. General study findings and limits: A closer apparent resemblance between naive, central memory and Treg TCRB repertoires was seen in patients than in healthy donors.

A word on this clone: Its antigen remains unidentified.

All of the isolated RNA was reverse transcribed, so expressed TCRB transcripts were sequenced. The table came from immunoSEQ multiplex PCR; TCRdb's copy has only in-frame clones and leaves some out. The profile shows about 360,000 clones, 10% to 15% of them singletons. Germline V gene sequence: CDR1 LGHNA, CDR2 YSLEER. The CDR3 is 18 amino acids. The germline V and J ends were trimmed by 2 bases and 8 bases, with 24 bases remaining between them. This sequence was found in a man younger than 35 in good health. Sequencing was carried out using naive CD4+ T cells from blood. The J gene is TRBJ2-2, the V gene TRBV4-3; maybe TRBD1 (6 bases). CDR3 bases: TGCGCCAGCAGCCAACGTGCCCCGAGACAGGCTCTGGAAGGGGAGCTGTTTTTT. Encoded protein: CASSQRAPRQALEGELFF.